The 14 T cell receptor beta chains presented below share a single source sample, sequenced in a study of T cells in localized non-small cell lung cancer. TCRdb's copy holds only in-frame clones and misses some; the assay was immunoSEQ multiplex PCR. Found here are roughly 72,000 clones, less than 90% of them singletons; the top ten hold 20% to 25%. Here the sequenced sample was peripheral blood, taken before any cancer treatment. Receptor source: a male donor at least 60 years old with stage III squamous cell lung carcinoma.

The J gene is TRBJ1-5, the V gene TRBV6-5; D may be TRBD1 (6 bases). This CDR3 spans 14 amino acids. With 6 bases removed from V and 6 bases from J, the gap between germline ends came to 15 bases. Germline values: CDR1 MNHEY, CDR2 SVGAGI. CDR3 bases: TGTGCCAGCAGCCCAACAGGGCCCGGTCAGCCCCAGCATTTT. This encodes CASSPTGPGQPQHF.

This chain uses TRBV10-2 with TRBJ2-1, with 14 bases matching TRBD2. CDR3 size: 17 residues. Germline CDR1 and CDR2: WSHSY and SAAADI. V lost 5 bases and J lost 10; bases outside the gene matches: 13. CDR3 in amino acids: CASSLTSGGAKAREQFF. The CDR3 DNA reads as TGCGCCAGCAGTCTGACTAGCGGGGGGGCCAAAGCCCGCGAGCAGTTCTTC.

The gene calls are TRBV7-9 and TRBJ2-2; the D gene is possibly TRBD2 (6 bases). V lost 7 bases and J 0 bases, leaving 9 bases between the germline ends. CDR1 and CDR2 from the germline V gene are SEHNR and FQNEAQ (reference sequence). This CDR3 has 14 amino acids. The CDR3 coding sequence is TGTGCCAGCAATTGGGGGGCGAACACCGGGGAGCTGTTTTTT. This gives the protein CASNWGANTGELFF.

J is TRBJ1-2 and V is TRBV28; 9 nucleotides align to TRBD1. Per the germline V gene, CDR1 is MDHEN and CDR2 is SYDVKM. The junction had 8 bases not matched to a gene; V was cut back by 6 bases and J by 0 bases. CDR3 size: 16 residues. CDR3 region: CASRTGGSIANYGYTF. In DNA, the CDR3 is TGTGCCAGCAGAACAGGGGGCTCAATAGCTAACTATGGCTACACCTTC.

This chain connects TRBV5-1 to TRBJ2-7; D uncertain. CDR1 is SGHRS, CDR2 YFSETQ, per germline. The CDR3 contains 14 residues. V lost 2 bases, J lost 0 bases, and 9 bases lay in between. The CDR3 DNA reads as TGCGCCAGCAGCTTAGCGACGAGCTCCTACGAGCAGTACTTC. Amino acid sequence: CASSLATSSYEQYF.

This sequence joins TRBV5-1 and TRBJ1-4; the D gene is possibly TRBD1 (5 bases). The CDR3 is 15 amino acids. Trimming took 1 base from V and 8 from J, leaving 15 bases between them. Germline V CDR1 and CDR2: SGHRS, YFSETQ. The CDR3 nucleotides read TGCGCCAGCAGCTTGCAGTCCGGGTGGGGCGAAAAACTGTTTTTT. Protein sequence: CASSLQSGWGEKLFF.

The V call is TRBV7-2, the J call TRBJ2-7, with D possibly being TRBD2 (6 bases). The CDR3 is 14 amino acids. Germline V lookup: CDR1 SGHTA, CDR2 FQGNSA. Trimming pared 1 base from V and 7 bases from J, leaving 14 bases between. CDR3 region: CASSLDAVAGEQYF. CDR3 sequence (DNA): TGTGCCAGCAGCTTAGATGCGGTCGCGGGGGAGCAGTACTTC. The variable domain in full, completed from reference TRBV7-2 and TRBJ2-7, reads GAGVSQSPSNKVTEKGKDVELRCDPISGHTALYWYRQSLGQGLEFLIYFQGNSAPDKSGLPSDRFSAERTGGSVSTLTIQRTQQEDSAVYLCASSLDAVAGEQYFGPGTRLTVT.

The gene calls are TRBV19 and TRBJ1-1; TRBD1 might be the D (6 bases). CDR1 is LNHDA, CDR2 SQIVND, per germline (reference sequence). V lost 5 bases to trimming and J lost 5 bases, with 18 bases between them. The CDR3 spans 15 residues. In DNA, the CDR3 is TGTGCCAGTAGTCTGCAGGGGACGTTAGAAACTGAAGCTTTCTTT. Translated: CASSLQGTLETEAFF.

This rearrangement joins TRBV7-6 to TRBJ1-1; 7 bases are a match to TRBD1. This CDR3 has 16 amino acids. J was trimmed by 0 bases and V by 1 base; bases with no gene match: 5. From germline, CDR1 is SGHVS and CDR2 FNYEAQ. The CDR3 DNA sequence: TGTGCCAGCAGCTTAGTCCAGGGGGACATGAACACTGAAGCTTTCTTT. Amino acids: CASSLVQGDMNTEAFF.

This chain connects TRBV9 to TRBJ1-1; no clear D gene. CDR3 length: 15 amino acids. Trimming pared 0 bases from V and 1 base from J, leaving 10 bases between. CDR1 and CDR2 (germline): SGDLS, YYNGEE. CDR3 region: CASSVESGRNTEAFF. The CDR3 bases are TGTGCCAGCAGCGTAGAGTCTGGCCGGAACACTGAAGCTTTCTTT.

The genes are TRBV30 and TRBJ1-4; D uncertain. The CDR3 extends over 15 amino acids. Germline-derived CDR1 and CDR2 are GTSNPN and SVGIG (reference sequence). V was pared by 1 base and J by 4 bases, with 13 bases between. The DNA for the CDR3 is TGTGCCTGGAGTGACGCCCGAGCGTTTAATGAAAAACTGTTTTTT. It yields the protein CAWSDARAFNEKLFF.

This sequence joins TRBV10-3 and TRBJ1-2; tentative D call: TRBD1 (5 bases). Germline V gives CDR1 ENHRY, CDR2 SYGVKD. The CDR3 sequence is 15 residues long. Trimming left V 0 bases short and J 4 bases short, with 12 bases between. CDR3 sequence: CAISESDRQPYGYTF. The CDR3 DNA sequence: TGTGCCATCAGTGAGTCCGACAGACAACCCTATGGCTACACCTTC.

This rearrangement joins TRBV21-1 to TRBJ2-1. TRBV21-1 is a pseudogene locus. The CDR3 loop spans 12 amino acids. The DNA of the CDR3 is TGTGCCAGCAGCAAAGTCTACAATGAGCAGTTCTTC. Protein sequence: CASSKVYNEQFF.

The chain is built from TRBV19 and TRBJ1-5, with D unclear. Germline CDR1 is LNHDA and CDR2 is SQIVND (reference sequence). Trimming removed 3 bases at V and 7 bases at J, with 10 bases between. The CDR3 loop spans 13 amino acids. This CDR3 reads CASSITPRQPQHF. The CDR3 DNA is TGTGCCAGTAGTATCACGCCCCGACAGCCCCAGCATTTT.